This T cell receptor (beta chain) emerged from a study of T cells after yellow fever vaccination. Study-wide background: The SMART-Seq v4 Ultra Low Input method served to prepare the low-cell-number fractions.

A note on this clonotype: One end of the junction fails to match germline, which may point to a read error.

Looked up from germline, CDR1 is MGHRA and CDR2 is YSYEKL. The CDR3 runs 14 residues. TCRdb recomputed calls from the 5' RACE reads with MiXCR, one row per CDR3 protein. The sample yields about 260,000 distinct CDR3 sequences, 3.6% seen once. This TCR was sampled from a man between 18 and 29 years old who received the YFV17D yellow fever vaccine. V usage is TRBV4-1 and J usage is TRBJ1-1; D is uncertain. The starting material was PBMCs, obtained 15 days after the yellow fever booster vaccination. The CDR3 reads CASSQGPMNTEAFF. The CDR3, as DNA: TGCGCCAGCAGCCAAGGACCCATGAACACTGAAGCCTTCTTT.